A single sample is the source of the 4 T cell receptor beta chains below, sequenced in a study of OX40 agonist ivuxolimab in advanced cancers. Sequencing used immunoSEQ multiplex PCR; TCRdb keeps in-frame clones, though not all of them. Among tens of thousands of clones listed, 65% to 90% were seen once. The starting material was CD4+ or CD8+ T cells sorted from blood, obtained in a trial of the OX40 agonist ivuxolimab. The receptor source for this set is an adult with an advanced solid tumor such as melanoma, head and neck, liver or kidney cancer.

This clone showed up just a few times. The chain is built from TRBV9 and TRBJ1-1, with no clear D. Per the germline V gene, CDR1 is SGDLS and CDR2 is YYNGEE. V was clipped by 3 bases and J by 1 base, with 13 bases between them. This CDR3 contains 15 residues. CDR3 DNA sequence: TGTGCCAGCAGCGCCGACGGAATCGGGAACACTGAAGCTTTCTTT. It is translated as CASSADGIGNTEAFF.

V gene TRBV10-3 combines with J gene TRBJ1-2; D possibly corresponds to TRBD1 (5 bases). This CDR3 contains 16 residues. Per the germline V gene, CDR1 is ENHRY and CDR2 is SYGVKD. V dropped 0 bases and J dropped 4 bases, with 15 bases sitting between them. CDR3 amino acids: CAISESIRGNSYGYTF. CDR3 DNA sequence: TGTGCCATCAGTGAGTCGATCCGGGGGAACAGCTATGGCTACACCTTC.

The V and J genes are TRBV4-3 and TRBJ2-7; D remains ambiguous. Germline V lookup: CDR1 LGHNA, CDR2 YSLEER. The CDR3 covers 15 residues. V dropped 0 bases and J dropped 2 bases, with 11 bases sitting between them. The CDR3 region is CASSQDSNSAYEQYF. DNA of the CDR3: TGCGCCAGCAGCCAAGACTCGAACAGCGCCTACGAGCAGTACTTC.

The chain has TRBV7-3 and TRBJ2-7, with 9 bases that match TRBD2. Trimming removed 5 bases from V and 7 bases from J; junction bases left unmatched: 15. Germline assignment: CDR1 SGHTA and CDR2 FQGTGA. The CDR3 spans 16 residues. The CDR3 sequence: CASSPNSVAGVVEQYF. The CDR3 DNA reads TGTGCCAGCAGCCCCAATTCGGTAGCGGGAGTTGTTGAGCAGTACTTC.